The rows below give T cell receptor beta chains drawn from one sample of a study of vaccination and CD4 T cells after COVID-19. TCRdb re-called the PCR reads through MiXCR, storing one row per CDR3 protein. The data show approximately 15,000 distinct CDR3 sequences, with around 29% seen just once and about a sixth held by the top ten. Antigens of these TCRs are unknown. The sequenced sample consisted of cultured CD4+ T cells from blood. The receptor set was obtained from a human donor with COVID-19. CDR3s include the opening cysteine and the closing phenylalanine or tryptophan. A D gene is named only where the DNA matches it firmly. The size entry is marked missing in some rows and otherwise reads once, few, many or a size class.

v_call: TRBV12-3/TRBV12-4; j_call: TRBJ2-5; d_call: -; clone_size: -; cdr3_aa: CASSLSGLETQYF; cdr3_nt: TGTGCCAGCAGTCTATCAGGTCTAGAGACCCAGTACTTC
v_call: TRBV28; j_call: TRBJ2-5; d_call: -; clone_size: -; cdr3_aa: CASSLLQETQYF; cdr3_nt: TGTGCCAGCAGTTTATTACAAGAGACCCAGTACTTC
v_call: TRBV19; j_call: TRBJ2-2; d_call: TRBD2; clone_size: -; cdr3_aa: CASSTGTSGGATGELFF; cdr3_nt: TGTGCCAGTAGTACCGGGACTAGCGGGGGGGCCACCGGGGAGCTGTTTTTT
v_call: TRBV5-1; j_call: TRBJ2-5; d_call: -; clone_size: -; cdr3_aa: CASSIKTETQYF; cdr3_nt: TGCGCCAGCAGCATTAAAACAGAGACCCAGTACTTC
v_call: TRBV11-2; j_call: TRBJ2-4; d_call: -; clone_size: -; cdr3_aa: CASSLTPVGLAKNIQYF; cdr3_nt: TGTGCCAGCAGCCTGACTCCCGTGGGTCTAGCCAAAAACATTCAGTACTTC
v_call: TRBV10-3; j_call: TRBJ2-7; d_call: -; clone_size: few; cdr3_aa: CAISESGGSVVEQYF; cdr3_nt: TGTGCCATCAGTGAGTCAGGAGGGTCAGTCGTCGAGCAGTACTTC
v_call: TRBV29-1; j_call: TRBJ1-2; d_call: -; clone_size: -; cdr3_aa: CSVRGEAAYGYTF; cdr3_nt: TGCAGCGTCCGGGGTGAGGCAGCCTATGGCTACACCTTC
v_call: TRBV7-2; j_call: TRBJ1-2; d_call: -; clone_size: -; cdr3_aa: CASSLQSGSNYGYTF; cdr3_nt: TGTGCCAGCAGCTTACAGTCAGGATCTAACTATGGCTACACCTTC
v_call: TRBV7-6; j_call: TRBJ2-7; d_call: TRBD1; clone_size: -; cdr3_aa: CASSLQGASYEQYF; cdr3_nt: TGTGCCAGCAGCTTGCAGGGGGCCTCCTACGAGCAGTACTTC
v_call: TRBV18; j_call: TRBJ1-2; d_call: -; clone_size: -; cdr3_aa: CASSPRAGFIGYTF; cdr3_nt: TGTGCCAGCTCACCACGGGCAGGGTTTATTGGCTACACCTTC
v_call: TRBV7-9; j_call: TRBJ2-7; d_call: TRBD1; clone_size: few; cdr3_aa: CASSLQGVYEQYF; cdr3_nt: TGTGCCAGCAGCTTACAGGGGGTCTACGAGCAGTACTTC
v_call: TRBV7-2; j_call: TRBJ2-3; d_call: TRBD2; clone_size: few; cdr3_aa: CASSYSGSPATDTQYF; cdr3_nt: TGTGCCAGCAGTTATAGCGGGAGCCCTGCCACAGATACGCAGTATTTT
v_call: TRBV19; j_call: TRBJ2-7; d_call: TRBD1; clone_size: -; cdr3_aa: CASTPSGTAYEQYF; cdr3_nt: TGTGCCAGTACCCCCTCCGGGACAGCCTACGAGCAGTACTTC
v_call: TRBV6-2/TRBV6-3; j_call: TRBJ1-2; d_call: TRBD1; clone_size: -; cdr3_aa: CASSGTGGRGYTF; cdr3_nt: TGTGCCAGCAGTGGTACAGGGGGCCGTGGCTACACCTTC
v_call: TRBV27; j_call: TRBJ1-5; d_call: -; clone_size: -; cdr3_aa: CASSLRGDHSNQPQHF; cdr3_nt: TGTGCCAGCAGTTTACGGGGGGACCATAGCAATCAGCCCCAGCATTTT
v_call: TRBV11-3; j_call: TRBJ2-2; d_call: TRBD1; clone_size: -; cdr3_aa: CASSSDRGRTGELFF; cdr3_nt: TGTGCCAGCAGCTCTGACAGGGGGCGGACCGGGGAGCTGTTTTTT
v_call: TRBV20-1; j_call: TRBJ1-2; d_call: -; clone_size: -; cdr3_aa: CSAQSQGNYGYTF; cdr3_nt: TGCAGTGCTCAGTCACAGGGAAACTATGGCTACACCTTC
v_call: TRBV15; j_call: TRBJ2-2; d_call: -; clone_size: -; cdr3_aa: CATSRDSGAGELFF; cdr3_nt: TGTGCCACCAGCAGAGATAGCGGTGCCGGGGAGCTGTTTTTT
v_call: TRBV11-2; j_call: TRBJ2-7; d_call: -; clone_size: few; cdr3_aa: CASSPELGEQYF; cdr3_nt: TGTGCCAGCAGCCCTGAATTGGGCGAGCAGTACTTC
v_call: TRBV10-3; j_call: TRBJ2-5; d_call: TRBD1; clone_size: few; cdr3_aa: CAISESSGTAKETQYF; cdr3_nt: TGTGCCATCAGTGAGTCGAGTGGGACAGCCAAAGAGACCCAGTACTTC
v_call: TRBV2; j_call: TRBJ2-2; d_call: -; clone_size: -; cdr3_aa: CASRLGKPNTGELFF; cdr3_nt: TGTGCCAGCAGGCTGGGGAAACCGAACACCGGGGAGCTGTTTTTT
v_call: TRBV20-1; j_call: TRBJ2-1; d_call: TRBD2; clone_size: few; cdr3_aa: CSVSGGHNEQFF; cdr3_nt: TGCAGTGTAAGCGGGGGCCACAATGAGCAGTTCTTC
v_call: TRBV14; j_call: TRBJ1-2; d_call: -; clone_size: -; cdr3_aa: CASSHAGFGYGYTF; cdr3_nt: TGTGCCAGCAGCCACGCAGGGTTTGGCTATGGCTACACCTTC
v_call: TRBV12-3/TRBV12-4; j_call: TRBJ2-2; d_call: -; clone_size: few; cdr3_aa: CASISGFANTGELFF; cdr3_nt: TGTGCCAGCATAAGCGGGTTCGCGAACACCGGGGAGCTGTTTTTT
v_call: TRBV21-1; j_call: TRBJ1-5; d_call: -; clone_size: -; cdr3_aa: CASRDQPQHF; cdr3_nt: TGTGCCAGCAGGGATCAGCCCCAGCATTTT